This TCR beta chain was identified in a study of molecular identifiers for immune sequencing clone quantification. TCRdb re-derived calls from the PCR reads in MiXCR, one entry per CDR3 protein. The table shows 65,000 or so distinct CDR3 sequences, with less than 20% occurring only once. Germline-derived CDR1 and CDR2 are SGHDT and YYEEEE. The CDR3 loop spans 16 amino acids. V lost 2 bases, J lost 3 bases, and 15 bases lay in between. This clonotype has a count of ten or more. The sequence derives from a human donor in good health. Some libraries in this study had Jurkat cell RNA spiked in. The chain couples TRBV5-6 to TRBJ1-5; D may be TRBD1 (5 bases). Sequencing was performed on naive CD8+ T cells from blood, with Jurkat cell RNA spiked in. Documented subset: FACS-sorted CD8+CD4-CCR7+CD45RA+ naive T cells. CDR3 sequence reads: CASSFQGSGYNQPQHF. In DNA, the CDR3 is TGTGCCAGCAGCTTCCAGGGATCGGGTTACAATCAGCCCCAGCATTTT.